These 18 T cell receptor beta chains were sequenced from one sample in a study of blood T cell repertoires in COVID-19. The data were produced by immunoSEQ multiplex PCR, yet TCRdb's version contains in-frame clones alone and is incomplete. The sample holds 250,000 to 300,000 clones, 87% seen once. Sequencing was done on a sample of peripheral blood. These TCRs come from a woman in her forties or fifties who had recovered from COVID-19.

The genes are TRBV7-8 and TRBJ1-2; D ambiguous. V was shortened by 5 bases and J by 7 bases, with 17 bases between the two germline ends. In germline, CDR1 is SGHVS, CDR2 FQNEAQ. The CDR3 is made up of 14 amino acids. CDR3 coding DNA: TGTGCCAGCAGCCCGTCTGGGGTCGCGGGTGGCTACACCTTC. It specifies CASSPSGVAGGYTF.

V gene TRBV7-2 combines with J gene TRBJ2-3; TRBD2 matches 11 bases. The CDR3 contains 16 residues. Germline CDR1 SGHTA, CDR2 FQGNSA. V gave up 1 base and J gave up 1 base; unmatched junction bases: 1. The CDR3 loop is CASSLVAGGRTDTQYF. CDR3 nucleotides: TGTGCCAGCAGCTTAGTAGCGGGGGGGCGCACAGATACGCAGTATTTT. Variable domain in full (rest from reference TRBV7-2 and TRBJ2-3): GAGVSQSPSNKVTEKGKDVELRCDPISGHTALYWYRQSLGQGLEFLIYFQGNSAPDKSGLPSDRFSAERTGGSVSTLTIQRTQQEDSAVYLCASSLVAGGRTDTQYFGPGTRLTVL.

The chain couples TRBV18 to TRBJ1-5; D not certain. Germline CDR1 reads KGHSH; CDR2 reads LQKENI. The V end lost 3 bases, the J end lost 4 bases, and 7 bases lay between the germline ends. The CDR3 totals 13 residues. The CDR3 sequence: CASSPASNQPQHF. CDR3 coding DNA: TGTGCCAGCTCACCGGCTAGTAATCAGCCCCAGCATTTT.

CDR3 bases: TGCGCCAGCAAATATGAGGGACTAGCGGGAGATTTAACCTACGAGCAGTACTTC. This encodes CASKYEGLAGDLTYEQYF. This chain uses TRBV4-3 with TRBJ2-7; 14 nucleotides agree with TRBD2. The CDR3 runs to 18 residues. Losses at the gene ends were 7 bases for V and 2 bases for J; bases not matched to a gene: 13. The germline V gene has CDR1 LGHNA and CDR2 YSLEER.

V and J are TRBV7-2 and TRBJ2-5; 7 nucleotides match TRBD1. This CDR3 has 14 residues. The V and J ends lost 4 bases and 1 base, in that order; junction bases with no gene match: 3. Germline CDR1 reads SGHTA; CDR2 reads FQGNSA. In nucleotides, the CDR3 is TGTGCCAGCAGCTGGGGACAGTTCCAAGAGACCCAGTACTTC. Translated: CASSWGQFQETQYF.

This chain uses TRBV29-1 with TRBJ2-7; TRBD2 aligns across 8 bases. The ends lost 0 bases at V and 2 bases at J; junction bases unmatched: 6. The germline V gene encodes CDR1 SQVTM and CDR2 ANQGSEA. CDR3 length equals 15 residues. CDR3 in amino acids: CSVEDPGGAPYEQYF. CDR3 nucleotides: TGCAGCGTTGAAGATCCCGGGGGGGCCCCCTACGAGCAGTACTTC.

This sequence joins TRBV20-1 and TRBJ1-5; D not resolved. V lost 4 bases and J lost 5, with 6 bases in between. CDR1 and CDR2 from the germline V gene are DFQATT and SNEGSKA (reference sequence). The CDR3 runs 11 residues. This chain's CDR3 is CSAMRDQPQHF. In DNA form, the CDR3 reads TGCAGTGCTATGAGGGATCAGCCCCAGCATTTT.

The chain links TRBV30 to TRBJ1-5; D may be TRBD1 (5 bases). CDR3 length equals 13 residues. The germline V gene encodes CDR1 GTSNPN and CDR2 SVGIG (reference sequence). The V end lost 1 base, the J end lost 4 bases, and 8 bases lay between the germline ends. CDR3 bases: TGTGCCTGGAGTGCTGGGGGGAATCAGCCCCAGCATTTT. It yields the protein CAWSAGGNQPQHF.

V and J are TRBV30 and TRBJ1-4, with 9 bases that match TRBD1. There are 15 residues in the CDR3. Germline V lookup: CDR1 GTSNPN, CDR2 SVGIG (reference sequence). The junction had 9 bases not matched to a gene; V was cut back by 3 bases and J by 7 bases. The CDR3 sequence: CAWRAGDRVSEKLFF. CDR3 bases: TGTGCCTGGAGAGCGGGGGACAGGGTCTCTGAAAAACTGTTTTTT.

The V gene is TRBV7-3, the J gene TRBJ2-3; D is unclear. This CDR3 comprises 15 residues. Deletions cut 4 bases from V and 0 bases from J, with 11 bases between. Germline V CDR1 and CDR2: SGHTA, FQGTGA. CDR3 in DNA: TGTGCCAGCAGCTCCCTAGGTTTGAGCACAGATACGCAGTATTTT. This sequence encodes CASSSLGLSTDTQYF.

The V and J genes are TRBV19 and TRBJ1-5; D gene uncertain. Germline CDR1 LNHDA, CDR2 SQIVND (reference sequence). V gave up 5 bases and J gave up 2 bases, with 10 bases separating them. CDR3 length: 14 amino acids. The CDR3 DNA reads as TGTGCCAGTAGTGTCCGACATGGCAATCAGCCCCAGCATTTT. It codes for CASSVRHGNQPQHF.

Regarding this clone: The identical CDR3 is also encoded by other nucleotide sequences in the sample. The chain combines TRBV27 with TRBJ1-1, with D unclear. Germline values: CDR1 MNHEY, CDR2 SMNVEV (reference sequence). V lost 5 bases and J lost 1, with 8 bases in between. This CDR3 region has 13 residues. The CDR3 protein is CASSARGNTEAFF. For the CDR3, the DNA is TGTGCCAGCAGTGCCCGAGGGAACACTGAAGCTTTCTTT.

The CDR3 protein is CASRPGQGKPYGYTF. The CDR3 DNA is TGTGCCAGCAGACCCGGACAGGGGAAACCCTATGGCTACACCTTC. V gene TRBV7-2 combines with J gene TRBJ1-2; 9 bases map to TRBD1. In germline, CDR1 is SGHTA, CDR2 FQGNSA. V gave up 6 bases and J gave up 4 bases; unmatched junction bases: 9. The CDR3 covers 15 residues.

The genes are TRBV19 and TRBJ2-7, with TRBD2 as a possible D gene (6 bases). The CDR3 is made up of 15 amino acids. V shed 3 bases and J shed 0 bases, with 12 bases lying between them. The V gene's germline CDR1 is LNHDA and CDR2 SQIVND (reference sequence). CDR3 loop: CASSIGGASSYEQYF. The DNA for the CDR3 is TGTGCCAGTAGTATCGGCGGGGCTAGCTCCTACGAGCAGTACTTC.

This clone occurred once. CDR3 in amino acids: CASSSTGTALPNEQFF. For the CDR3, the DNA is TGTGCCAGCAGCAGCACCGGGACAGCACTCCCCAATGAGCAGTTCTTC. The chain links TRBV9 to TRBJ2-1; 7 bases line up with TRBD1. Germline V CDR1 and CDR2: SGDLS, YYNGEE. This CDR3 has 16 residues. The V and J ends lost 4 bases and 6 bases, in that order; junction bases with no gene match: 13.

The chain recombines TRBV11-2 with TRBJ2-7, with 7 bases lining up with TRBD1. Germline values: CDR1 SGHAT, CDR2 FQNNGV. This CDR3 has 17 residues. V lost 6 bases to trimming and J lost 0 bases; unmatched junction nucleotides: 14. The CDR3, as DNA: TGTGCCAGCAGTACCTACTTAGCCGGGACAGACTCCTACGAGCAGTACTTC. This translates into CASSTYLAGTDSYEQYF.

The chain is built from TRBV10-3 and TRBJ2-7; 7 bases are a match to TRBD1. Per the germline V gene, CDR1 is ENHRY and CDR2 is SYGVKD. This CDR3 is 15 amino acids long. The V and J ends lost 0 bases and 1 base, in that order; junction bases with no gene match: 3. This CDR3 reads CAISESGGRSYEQYF. For the CDR3, the DNA is TGTGCCATCAGTGAGTCAGGGGGCCGGTCCTACGAGCAGTACTTC.

This clone occurred once. The chain recombines TRBV5-6 with TRBJ2-1, with 8 nucleotides matching TRBD2. In germline, CDR1 is SGHDT, CDR2 YYEEEE. This CDR3 region has 15 residues. V lost 6 bases and J lost 4; bases outside the gene matches: 9. The CDR3 DNA is TGTGCCAGCAATCGCGGGGGGCCAATTTACAATGAGCAGTTCTTC. Translated, it gives CASNRGGPIYNEQFF.